The 21 T cell receptor beta chains presented below share a single source sample, sequenced in a study of CD4 T cells in relation to SARS-CoV-2 and coronaviruses. CD4+ T cells from unexposed donors were obtained before the COVID-19 pandemic (2011-2018). The table came from immunoSEQ multiplex PCR; TCRdb's copy has only in-frame clones and leaves some out. The sample includes tens of thousands of clones, just over 90% seen only once; the top ten take roughly 0.21%. Input material: naive CD4+ T cells from PBMCs. Regarding subset: naive CD4+ T cells isolated by negative enrichment. The source is a human donor in good health.

The CDR3 nucleotides are TGCGCCAGCAGTGGTGATAGACTAGCGGGAGCGAGTGAGCAGTTCTTC. Amino acid sequence: CASSGDRLAGASEQFF. This chain uses TRBV10-2 with TRBJ2-1, with 12 bases matching TRBD2. CDR3 length: 16 amino acids. The germline V gene has CDR1 WSHSY and CDR2 SAAADI. J gave up 9 bases and V 4 bases, and 10 bases lay outside the gene matches.

The V gene is TRBV14, the J gene TRBJ2-5; 7 nucleotides align to TRBD2. The CDR3 runs 16 residues. Germline trimming cut 3 bases from V and 3 bases from J; bases unmatched to any gene: 10. Germline-derived CDR1 and CDR2 are SGHDN and FVKESK. CDR3 sequence: CASSHTLGEGEETQYF. For the CDR3, the DNA is TGTGCCAGCAGCCATACCCTGGGGGAGGGCGAAGAGACCCAGTACTTC. The entire variable domain, with the rest obtained from reference TRBV14 and TRBJ2-5, is as follows: EAGVTQFPSHSVIEKGQTVTLRCDPISGHDNLYWYRRVMGKEIKFLLHFVKESKQDESGMPNNRFLAERTGGTYSTLKVQPAELEDSGVYFCASSHTLGEGEETQYFGPGTRLLVL.

The chain links TRBV19 to TRBJ1-1, with 8 positions matching TRBD1. The germline CDR1 and CDR2 sequences are LNHDA and SQIVND (reference sequence). The V gene end was trimmed by 4 bases and the J gene end by 1 base; junction bases not matched to a gene: 5. This CDR3 has 15 residues. CDR3 DNA: TGTGCCAGTAGTAACCTCGGGACAGGGAACACTGAAGCTTTCTTT. Its protein product is CASSNLGTGNTEAFF. The full variable domain, with the rest looked up from reference TRBV19 and TRBJ1-1, is DGGITQSPKYLFRKEGQNVTLSCEQNLNHDAMYWYRQDPGQGLRLIYYSQIVNDFQKGDIAEGYSVSREKKESFPLTVTSAQKNPTAFYLCASSNLGTGNTEAFFGQGTRLTVV.

This sequence joins TRBV5-1 and TRBJ2-2, with 9 bases that match TRBD1. Germline trimming cut 1 base from V and 7 bases from J; bases unmatched to any gene: 5. Germline CDR1 reads SGHRS; CDR2 reads YFSETQ. CDR3 length equals 15 residues. The CDR3 DNA reads TGCGCCAGCAGCTTGCGGACAGGGGAAATCGGGGAGCTGTTTTTT. Protein: CASSLRTGEIGELFF.

The V and J genes are TRBV19 and TRBJ1-4; maybe TRBD1 (5 bases). The CDR3 loop spans 13 amino acids. CDR1 is LNHDA and CDR2 is SQIVND in the germline V gene (reference sequence). Trimming shortened V by 9 bases and J by 8 bases, and 16 bases separated the two germline ends. The CDR3 nucleotides read TGTGCCAGCCACGGGGAGGGACGGGAAAAACTGTTTTTT. It encodes CASHGEGREKLFF.

This chain links TRBV6-6 with TRBJ2-1; 7 nucleotides line up with TRBD2. V shed 2 bases and J 5 bases; nucleotides not matched to a gene: 6. The germline V gene encodes CDR1 MNHNY and CDR2 SVGAGI (reference sequence). The CDR3 length is 15 residues. The CDR3 sequence: CASSYLGGGDNEQFF. CDR3 bases: TGTGCCAGCAGTTACCTCGGGGGAGGGGACAATGAGCAGTTCTTC.

The chain employs TRBV6-2 or TRBV6-3 and TRBJ1-1; unclear D gene. V was clipped by 3 bases and J by 2 bases, with 10 bases between them. Germline values: CDR1 MNHEY, CDR2 SVGEGT. This CDR3 has 14 residues. In nucleotides, the CDR3 is TGTGCCAGCAGTTATAGGTGGGTAAACACTGAAGCTTTCTTT. It encodes CASSYRWVNTEAFF.

The CDR3 loop is CASSLGPQNEQFF. The CDR3 DNA is TGCGCCAGCAGCTTGGGGCCCCAAAATGAGCAGTTCTTC. The rearrangement links TRBV5-1 to TRBJ2-1; D not resolved. V lost 0 bases and J lost 7, with 8 bases in between. This CDR3 has 13 amino acids. The germline CDR1 and CDR2 sequences are SGHRS and YFSETQ.

The V call is TRBV9, the J call TRBJ2-5; 10 bases fit TRBD2. With 2 bases clipped from V and 1 base from J, the junction kept 2 bases outside the gene matches. Germline V gene sequence: CDR1 SGDLS, CDR2 YYNGEE. CDR3 length: 15 residues. The DNA of the CDR3 is TGTGCCAGCAGCGTGAGCGGGGGGGCCCAAGAGACCCAGTACTTC. Protein sequence: CASSVSGGAQETQYF.

The rearrangement uses TRBV9 and TRBJ2-2; D is ambiguous. This CDR3 region has 12 residues. Trimming cost V 4 bases and J 2 bases, with 3 bases left between them. Germline-derived CDR1 and CDR2 are SGDLS and YYNGEE. The DNA of the CDR3 is TGTGCCAGCAGCATAAACACCGGGGAGCTGTTTTTT. Its translation is CASSINTGELFF.

In its sample, this clone was seen once. An end of the junction does not agree with germline; a read error may underlie this. The chain carries TRBV28 and TRBJ2-5; D might be TRBD1 (6 bases). Germline V gene sequence: CDR1 MDHEN, CDR2 SYDVKM. The CDR3 is 16 residues long. Here the CDR3 DNA reads TGTGCCAGCAGCTCCTCCAGGGGCGCGCTCCAAGAGATCCAGTACTTC. Residues: CASSSSRGALQEIQYF.

The chain joins TRBV15 to TRBJ2-7, with a weak D call TRBD1 (5 bases). V lost 0 bases and J 2 bases, leaving 8 bases between the germline ends. The CDR3 loop spans 14 amino acids. Germline assignment: CDR1 LNHNV and CDR2 YYDKDF (reference sequence). DNA for the CDR3: TGTGCCACCAGCAGAGAACAGGTAACCTACGAGCAGTACTTC. Its protein is CATSREQVTYEQYF.

The chain combines TRBV5-1 with TRBJ2-3, with 9 nucleotides matching TRBD2. V lost 4 bases, J lost 3 bases, and 6 bases stayed unmatched. The CDR3 sequence is 15 residues long. CDR1 is SGHRS, CDR2 YFSETQ, per germline. The CDR3 sequence is CASSGTTSGTDTQYF. CDR3 DNA: TGCGCCAGCAGCGGCACGACTAGCGGAACAGATACGCAGTATTTT.

The CDR3 here is CAWSSTGVEAFF. CDR3 nucleotides: TGTGCCTGGAGTTCGACAGGGGTGGAAGCTTTCTTT. The genes are TRBV30 and TRBJ1-1, with TRBD1 matching over 8 bases. With V trimmed by 2 bases and J by 8 bases, 4 bases remained unmatched. This CDR3 is 12 amino acids long. Per the germline V gene, CDR1 is GTSNPN and CDR2 is SVGIG (reference sequence).

The V call is TRBV9, the J call TRBJ1-2; TRBD1 aligns across 8 bases. Germline V gene sequence: CDR1 SGDLS, CDR2 YYNGEE. The V and J ends lost 0 bases and 4 bases, in that order; junction bases with no gene match: 2. The CDR3 contains 14 residues. The CDR3 is CASSVDQGAYGYTF. As DNA, the CDR3 is TGTGCCAGCAGCGTAGACCAGGGGGCCTATGGCTACACCTTC.

This chain connects TRBV3-1 (or the pseudogene TRBV3-2) to TRBJ2-2, with D unresolved. Germline CDR1 is LGHDT and CDR2 is YNNKEL (reference sequence). V was pared by 5 bases and J by 3 bases, with 7 bases between. CDR3 length equals 13 residues. The CDR3 loop is CASSDLDTGELFF. Here the CDR3 DNA reads TGTGCCAGCAGCGACTTGGACACCGGGGAGCTGTTTTTT.

V is TRBV4-3 and J is TRBJ1-2; the D gene is possibly TRBD1 (5 bases). Germline-derived CDR1 and CDR2 are LGHNA and YSLEER. The V and J ends lost 5 bases and 4 bases respectively, with 17 bases between them. The CDR3 totals 15 residues. This CDR3 is CASSSNQGRVYGYTF. The CDR3, as DNA: TGCGCCAGCAGCAGTAACCAGGGACGGGTCTATGGCTACACCTTC.

The chain employs TRBV24-1 and TRBJ2-5; D is unresolved. Germline assignment: CDR1 KGHDR and CDR2 SFDVKD. Trimming stripped 4 bases from V and 2 bases from J, with 16 bases between. The CDR3 runs 16 residues. CDR3 DNA: TGTGCCACCAGTGACGCCCGTGGACCGTCTCAAGAGACCCAGTACTTC. This sequence encodes CATSDARGPSQETQYF.

The CDR3 DNA sequence: TGTGCCATCAGTGCCGGACAGGGGCCTGGGGCCAACGTCCTGACTTTC. Translating it yields CAISAGQGPGANVLTF. The chain has TRBV10-3 and TRBJ2-6; 9 bases agree with TRBD1. Germline V gives CDR1 ENHRY, CDR2 SYGVKD. The CDR3 length is 16 residues. V shed 4 bases and J 2 bases; nucleotides not matched to a gene: 3.

CDR3 DNA sequence: TGTGCCAGCAGTTTCCCTGCCCGGGGTAGCGGCAACTTAGGTGAGCAGTTCTTC. As protein: CASSFPARGSGNLGEQFF. This rearrangement joins TRBV28 to TRBJ2-1; D might be TRBD2 (6 bases). Trimming left V 3 bases short and J 9 bases short, with 27 bases between. This CDR3 spans 18 amino acids. CDR1 is MDHEN, CDR2 SYDVKM, per germline.

This rearrangement joins TRBV3-1 (or the pseudogene TRBV3-2) to TRBJ1-2; D might be TRBD1 (6 bases). The CDR3 sequence is 13 residues long. CDR1 is LGHDT and CDR2 is YNNKEL in the germline V gene (reference sequence). V shed 7 bases and J shed 4 bases, with 13 bases lying between them. In DNA form, the CDR3 reads TGTGCCAGCACCCGGACAGATAGCTATGGCTACACCTTC. Translation gives CASTRTDSYGYTF.